These 7 T cell receptor beta chains originate from one sample sequenced in a study of blood T cell repertoires in COVID-19. Method: immunoSEQ multiplex PCR; TCRdb's copy keeps in-frame clones and lacks some. The table includes 120,000 to 150,000 clones, roughly 84% detected once. The sample consisted of peripheral blood. The receptors stem from a woman in her sixties with acute or convalescent COVID-19.

The rearrangement uses TRBV18 and TRBJ1-2; 7 nucleotides agree with TRBD1. The trim removed 8 bases at V and 0 bases at J, leaving 3 bases unmatched. This CDR3 has 13 residues. Per the germline V gene, CDR1 is KGHSH and CDR2 is LQKENI. CDR3 nucleotides: TGTGCCAGCCGCCAGGGGGCTAACTATGGCTACACCTTC. This encodes CASRQGANYGYTF. The full variable domain, completed using reference TRBV18 and TRBJ1-2, is NAGVMQNPRHLVRRRGQEARLRCSPMKGHSHVYWYRQLPEEGLKFMVYLQKENIIDESGMPKERFSAEFPKEGPSILRIQQVVRGDSAAYFCASRQGANYGYTFGSGTRLTVV.

The chain joins TRBV10-3 to TRBJ1-2; no clear D gene. V shed 5 bases and J shed 0 bases, with 7 bases lying between them. CDR1 and CDR2 (germline): ENHRY, SYGVKD. The CDR3 has 13 residues. The CDR3 spells CAISPTSNYGYTF. In DNA, the CDR3 is TGTGCCATCAGTCCAACATCTAACTATGGCTACACCTTC.

The rearrangement joins TRBV7-9 to TRBJ2-2; a weak D match, TRBD2 (5 bases). Trimming took off 7 bases at V and 6 bases at J, with 9 bases between the two ends. The CDR3 extends over 12 amino acids. Per the germline V gene, CDR1 is SEHNR and CDR2 is FQNEAQ (reference sequence). The CDR3 region is CASNRGSGELFF. The DNA for the CDR3 is TGTGCCAGCAACCGGGGATCCGGGGAGCTGTTTTTT.

The gene calls are TRBV5-3 and TRBJ1-6, with 8 bases identical to TRBD1. TRBV5-3 is an open reading frame, and its role is uncertain. V was pared by 1 base and J by 6 bases, with 6 bases of the junction left unmatched. The CDR3 sequence is 16 residues long. The CDR3 spells CARSLRPGGFNSPLHF. CDR3 coding DNA: TGTGCCAGAAGCTTGAGACCAGGGGGCTTTAATTCACCCCTCCACTTT.

The CDR3 DNA follows: TGTGCCAGCAGCCAACCCGGGATCCGGGCGATCTACGAGCAGTACTTC. Protein sequence: CASSQPGIRAIYEQYF. This rearrangement joins TRBV27 to TRBJ2-7, with D tentatively TRBD2 (5 bases). The germline V gene encodes CDR1 MNHEY and CDR2 SMNVEV (reference sequence). This CDR3 has 16 residues. The germline V and J ends were trimmed by 6 bases and 3 bases, with 21 bases remaining between them.

This rearrangement joins TRBV5-1 to TRBJ2-3, with 7 bases fitting TRBD2. The J segment lost 4 bases and the V segment lost 0 bases, leaving 5 bases of the junction unmatched. CDR1 is SGHRS, CDR2 YFSETQ, per germline. There are 15 residues in the CDR3. This CDR3 reads CASSLDGTTPDTQYF. CDR3 nucleotides: TGCGCCAGCAGCTTGGACGGGACTACCCCAGATACGCAGTATTTT.

V usage is TRBV11-2 and J usage is TRBJ1-4; 8 bases are shared with TRBD1. This CDR3 is 15 amino acids long. CDR1 is SGHAT and CDR2 is FQNNGV in the germline V gene. Trimming removed 4 bases from V and 7 bases from J; junction bases left unmatched: 8. The CDR3 spells CASSSAGGWSEKLFF. Written as DNA, the CDR3 is TGTGCCAGCAGCTCCGCAGGGGGCTGGAGTGAAAAACTGTTTTTT.